Shown below are 28 T cell receptor beta chains from a single sample sequenced in a study of T cell responses to AZD1222 COVID-19 vaccine. The assay was immunoSEQ multiplex PCR, and TCRdb's table has in-frame clones only and misses some. The sample has about 150,000 clones; around nine tenths are singletons. Sequencing was performed on peripheral blood, taken on day 0 of AZD1222 vaccination. These receptor sequences come from an adult in good health.

The chain has TRBV28 and TRBJ1-5, with unresolved D. Trimming stripped 4 bases from V and 6 bases from J, with 7 bases between. The CDR3 consists of 12 residues. Germline assignment: CDR1 MDHEN and CDR2 SYDVKM. CDR3 amino acids: CASSSRRQPQHF. CDR3 nucleotides: TGTGCCAGCAGTTCCCGTCGTCAGCCCCAGCATTTT.

The CDR3 DNA is TGTGCCAGCAGTGACGAGGCGTTGCAGCCCCAGCATTTT. Amino acid sequence: CASSDEALQPQHF. The V call is TRBV2, the J call TRBJ1-5; D ambiguous. Germline V gene data show CDR1 as SNHLY and CDR2 as FYNNEI. The ends were cut back, 3 bases at V and 7 bases at J, with 10 bases in the middle. The CDR3 covers 13 residues.

The J gene is TRBJ2-2, the V gene TRBV11-3; no reliable D call. This CDR3 spans 15 amino acids. Germline V gene data show CDR1 as SGHNT and CDR2 as YENEEA. Deletions cut 6 bases from V and 3 bases from J, with 14 bases between. The CDR3 region has the DNA TGTGCCAGCAGTCATGAGGTCCTCGACACCGGGGAGCTGTTTTTT. This gives the protein CASSHEVLDTGELFF. The entire variable domain, with the rest obtained from reference TRBV11-3 and TRBJ2-2, is as follows: EAGVVQSPRYKIIEKKQPVAFWCNPISGHNTLYWYLQNLGQGPELLIRYENEEAVDDSQLPKDRFSAERLKGVDSTLKIQPAELGDSAVYLCASSHEVLDTGELFFGEGSRLTVL.

This clone was counted a few times. The V call is TRBV9, the J call TRBJ1-1, with 8 bases fitting TRBD1. After removal of 2 bases from V and 4 bases from J, the junction contained 4 bases not matched to a gene. From germline, CDR1 is SGDLS and CDR2 YYNGEE. The CDR3 covers 14 residues. CDR3: CASSVAGTGTEAFF. Written as DNA, the CDR3 is TGTGCCAGCAGCGTCGCCGGGACAGGCACTGAAGCTTTCTTT.

The V and J genes are TRBV12-3 or TRBV12-4 and TRBJ2-1, with unresolved D. Trimming took 6 bases from V and 7 from J, leaving 7 bases between them. This CDR3 comprises 11 residues. The CDR3 region is CASSGWNEQFF. In DNA form, the CDR3 reads TGTGCCAGCAGCGGATGGAATGAGCAGTTCTTC.

The V call is TRBV11-2, the J call TRBJ1-6; TRBD1 agrees at 8 bases. The CDR3 has 15 amino acids. V lost 9 bases to trimming and J lost 0 bases; unmatched junction nucleotides: 4. Germline V CDR1 and CDR2: SGHAT, FQNNGV. The CDR3 DNA follows: TGTGCCAGATGGGACAGGAGCTCCTATAATTCACCCCTCCACTTT. This sequence encodes CARWDRSSYNSPLHF.

The rearrangement links TRBV20-1 to TRBJ1-2; tentatively, D is TRBD1 (6 bases). V dropped 3 bases and J dropped 6 bases, with 11 bases sitting between them. The CDR3 length is 12 residues. The V gene's germline CDR1 is DFQATT and CDR2 SNEGSKA (reference sequence). CDR3 nucleotides: TGCAGTGCTAGTTTCCCAGGGGATGGCTACACCTTC. Translation: CSASFPGDGYTF.

V usage is TRBV19 and J usage is TRBJ1-2, with D possibly matching TRBD1 (6 bases). Germline V gives CDR1 LNHDA, CDR2 SQIVND (reference sequence). This CDR3 spans 14 amino acids. V was clipped by 5 bases and J by 0 bases, with 10 bases between them. The CDR3 DNA is TGTGCCAGTAGTCCCCGGACAGCTAACTATGGCTACACCTTC. This gives the protein CASSPRTANYGYTF. The full variable domain, completed using reference TRBV19 and TRBJ1-2, is DGGITQSPKYLFRKEGQNVTLSCEQNLNHDAMYWYRQDPGQGLRLIYYSQIVNDFQKGDIAEGYSVSREKKESFPLTVTSAQKNPTAFYLCASSPRTANYGYTFGSGTRLTVV.

The rearrangement uses TRBV7-6 and TRBJ2-1, with 8 bases lining up with TRBD1. CDR3 size: 14 residues. From germline, CDR1 is SGHVS and CDR2 FNYEAQ. With V trimmed by 5 bases and J by 6 bases, 6 bases remained unmatched. CDR3 in amino acids: CASSLGQGTNEQFF. CDR3 coding DNA: TGTGCCAGCAGCCTCGGACAGGGTACCAATGAGCAGTTCTTC.

The chain links TRBV18 to TRBJ1-2; 7 bases fit TRBD1. The germline V gene has CDR1 KGHSH and CDR2 LQKENI. The CDR3 has 14 amino acids. Trimming cost V 3 bases and J 10 bases; bases outside gene matches: 11. The chain's CDR3 is CASSPRTGTENYTF. The CDR3 DNA follows: TGTGCCAGCTCACCGAGGACCGGGACAGAAAACTACACCTTC.

Worth noting for this clone: Relative to the germline gene, one junction end is altered; a read error may explain this. The gene calls are TRBV5-1 and TRBJ1-6, with TRBD1 as a possible D gene (5 bases). The length of the CDR3 is 16 residues. Germline V gene lookup returns CDR1 SGHRS and CDR2 YFSETQ. This chain's CDR3 is CASSLEGSSYNSPLHF. The CDR3, as DNA: TGCGCCAGCAGCTTGGAGGGGAGCTCCTATAATTCGCCCCTCCACTTT.

On this clone: Germline is not matched at one junction end, which may reflect a read error. V gene TRBV2 combines with J gene TRBJ1-4, with TRBD1 matching 8 bases. CDR3 length: 15 residues. Per germline, CDR1 SNHLY and CDR2 FYNNEI. The CDR3 sequence: CASSDLQGDLARPVF. The CDR3 DNA is TGTGCCAGCAGTGATCTACAGGGGGACCTCGCCCGGCCCGTTTTT.

This chain uses TRBV7-3 with TRBJ2-1, with 12 bases matching TRBD2. Germline CDR1 and CDR2: SGHTA and FQGTGA. The CDR3 covers 15 residues. Trimming removed 5 bases from V and 6 bases from J; junction bases left unmatched: 5. The CDR3 DNA follows: TGTGCCAGCAGCCTATGGACTAGCGGGGCCAATGAGCAGTTCTTC. Its translation: CASSLWTSGANEQFF.

The V and J genes are TRBV6-5 and TRBJ1-3, with a weak D call TRBD1 (6 bases). V lost 7 bases to trimming and J lost 5 bases, with 18 bases between them. Germline loops: CDR1 MNHEY, CDR2 SVGAGI. This CDR3 is 15 amino acids long. The CDR3 bases are TGTGCCAGCAAACTCCAGGGGATTGGGAGAAACACCATATATTTT. Its protein is CASKLQGIGRNTIYF.

This clone was observed once. The chain couples TRBV28 to TRBJ1-1; 10 bases are shared with TRBD1. The V gene's germline CDR1 is MDHEN and CDR2 SYDVKM. Trimming removed 5 bases from V and 0 bases from J; junction bases left unmatched: 6. CDR3 size: 16 residues. In DNA, the CDR3 is TGTGCCAGCAGTGAATGGGACAGGGGAATGAACACTGAAGCTTTCTTT. This gives the protein CASSEWDRGMNTEAFF.

The V and J genes are TRBV9 and TRBJ1-1; D is perhaps TRBD1 (5 bases). V was shortened by 0 bases and J by 1 base, with 16 bases between the two germline ends. Germline V CDR1 and CDR2: SGDLS, YYNGEE. CDR3 length: 17 residues. CDR3 sequence reads: CASSVGGMSGGNTEAFF. The CDR3 region has the DNA TGTGCCAGCAGCGTAGGAGGCATGAGCGGGGGGAACACTGAAGCTTTCTTT.

This clone was counted a single time. The chain carries TRBV7-9 and TRBJ2-5; D possibly uses TRBD1 or TRBD2 (5 bases each). Trimming took 8 bases from V and 7 from J, leaving 11 bases between them. CDR1 and CDR2 (germline): SEHNR, FQNEAQ (reference sequence). There are 11 residues in the CDR3. This CDR3 reads CASELGGTQYF. DNA of the CDR3: TGTGCCAGCGAGCTTGGGGGGACCCAGTACTTC. The full variable domain, rest sourced from reference TRBV7-9 and TRBJ2-5, is DTGVSQNPRHKITKRGQNVTFRCDPISEHNRLYWYRQTLGQGPEFLTYFQNEAQLEKSRLLSDRFSAERPKGSFSTLEIQRTEQGDSAMYLCASELGGTQYFGPGTRLLVL.

The CDR3 DNA follows: TGCAGCGTTTCCTCTGACCCTGTTAACTATGGCTACACCTTC. Its protein product is CSVSSDPVNYGYTF. The chain joins TRBV29-1 to TRBJ1-2; D is ambiguous. CDR1 and CDR2 (germline): SQVTM, ANQGSEA. This CDR3 spans 14 amino acids. V shed 5 bases and J shed 1 base, with 14 bases lying between them.

In nucleotides, the CDR3 is TGTGCCAGCCGGCTCGCCCGACAGGGCGGGGAGCTGTTTTTT. Encoded protein: CASRLARQGGELFF. V and J are TRBV7-2 and TRBJ2-2, with 7 positions matching TRBD1. The CDR3 contains 14 residues. Germline V gene data show CDR1 as SGHTA and CDR2 as FQGNSA. The V segment lost 8 bases and the J segment 7 bases; nucleotides outside the gene matches: 10.

This chain uses TRBV24-1 with TRBJ1-5; 9 positions agree with TRBD1. The CDR3 loop spans 14 amino acids. Trimming took 5 bases from V and 4 from J; bases not matched to a gene: 2. The germline gives CDR1 KGHDR, CDR2 SFDVKD. In nucleotides, the CDR3 is TGTGCCACCAGTGTCGGACAGGGGAATCAGCCCCAGCATTTT. This encodes CATSVGQGNQPQHF.

V usage is TRBV30 and J usage is TRBJ1-1, with D perhaps TRBD1 (5 bases). CDR1 GTSNPN and CDR2 SVGIG come from the germline V gene (reference sequence). Deletions cut 3 bases from V and 1 base from J, with 9 bases between. This CDR3 comprises 13 residues. The CDR3 sequence is CAWRFGGNTEAFF. In DNA form, the CDR3 reads TGTGCCTGGAGGTTCGGGGGGAACACTGAAGCTTTCTTT.

The rearrangement links TRBV6-5 to TRBJ1-6; 8 positions match TRBD1. From germline, CDR1 is MNHEY and CDR2 SVGAGI. The CDR3 length is 14 residues. J gave up 10 bases and V 6 bases, and 8 bases lay outside the gene matches. The CDR3 DNA follows: TGTGCCAGCAGGGGACAGGCGGGATACTCACCCCTCCACTTT. It encodes CASRGQAGYSPLHF.

This clone was detected once. This chain connects TRBV30 to TRBJ2-1; D possibly corresponds to TRBD2 (6 bases). The ends were cut back, 1 base at V and 9 bases at J, with 10 bases in the middle. This CDR3 has 12 residues. The germline CDR1 and CDR2 sequences are GTSNPN and SVGIG (reference sequence). The DNA for the CDR3 is TGTGCCTGGAGTGCGGTCGGGAGTGAGCAGTTCTTC. Its protein is CAWSAVGSEQFF.

This clone was seen just once. The gene calls are TRBV29-1 and TRBJ2-7, with TRBD1 as a possible D gene (5 bases). Germline CDR1 SQVTM, CDR2 ANQGSEA. CDR3 length equals 15 residues. V was pared by 2 bases and J by 0 bases, with 14 bases between. In DNA, the CDR3 is TGCAGCGTTGAAATTGTATACAGGTCCTCCTACGAGCAGTACTTC. It codes for CSVEIVYRSSYEQYF.

The chain carries TRBV10-3 and TRBJ1-6; D gene uncertain. In germline, CDR1 is ENHRY, CDR2 SYGVKD. Trimming took off 4 bases at V and 8 bases at J, with 15 bases between the two ends. This CDR3 is built from 15 residues. CDR3 DNA: TGTGCCATCAGTGGCGAGGTTTCTGGACATTCACCCCTCCACTTT. Protein: CAISGEVSGHSPLHF.

The rearrangement links TRBV4-3 to TRBJ1-6, with D unclear. This CDR3 is 13 amino acids long. Trimming left V 1 base short and J 7 bases short, with 5 bases between. The germline V gene has CDR1 LGHNA and CDR2 YSLEER. CDR3: CASSQVRNSPLHF. CDR3 DNA sequence: TGCGCCAGCAGCCAAGTCCGGAATTCACCCCTCCACTTT.

This chain uses TRBV11-2 with TRBJ2-1, with 12 bases identical to TRBD2. Trimming took 3 bases from V and 6 from J; bases not matched to a gene: 3. This CDR3 has 15 amino acids. Germline V gene data show CDR1 as SGHAT and CDR2 as FQNNGV. CDR3 residues: CASSFPSGRVNEQFF. DNA of the CDR3: TGTGCCAGCAGCTTCCCTAGCGGGAGGGTCAATGAGCAGTTCTTC.

The genes are TRBV6-5 and TRBJ2-2; D is unclear. From germline, CDR1 is MNHEY and CDR2 SVGAGI. The V end was cut by 7 bases, the J end by 5 bases, with 11 bases between. This CDR3 is 13 amino acids long. CDR3 loop: CASTPQGTGELFF. In DNA form, the CDR3 reads TGTGCCAGCACCCCCCAAGGGACCGGGGAGCTGTTTTTT.